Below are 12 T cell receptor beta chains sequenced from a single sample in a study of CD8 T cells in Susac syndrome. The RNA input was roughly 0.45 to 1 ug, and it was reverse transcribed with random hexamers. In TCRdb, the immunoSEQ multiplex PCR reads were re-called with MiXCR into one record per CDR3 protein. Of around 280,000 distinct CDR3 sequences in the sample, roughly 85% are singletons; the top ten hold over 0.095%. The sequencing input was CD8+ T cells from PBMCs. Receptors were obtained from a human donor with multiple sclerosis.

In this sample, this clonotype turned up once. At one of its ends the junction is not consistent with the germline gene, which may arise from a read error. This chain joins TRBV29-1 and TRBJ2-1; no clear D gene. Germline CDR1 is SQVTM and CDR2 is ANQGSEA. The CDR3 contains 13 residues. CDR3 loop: CSAEEGAPNEQFF. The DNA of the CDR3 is TGCAGCGCTGAAGAAGGTGCTCCCAATGAGCAGTTCTTC.

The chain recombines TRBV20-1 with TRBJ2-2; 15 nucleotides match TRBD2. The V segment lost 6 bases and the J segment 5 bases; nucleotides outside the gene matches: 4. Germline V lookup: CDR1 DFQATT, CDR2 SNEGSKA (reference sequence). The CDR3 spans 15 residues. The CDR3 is CSATGTSGRTGELFF. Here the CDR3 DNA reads TGCAGTGCAACCGGGACTAGCGGGAGGACCGGGGAGCTGTTTTTT.

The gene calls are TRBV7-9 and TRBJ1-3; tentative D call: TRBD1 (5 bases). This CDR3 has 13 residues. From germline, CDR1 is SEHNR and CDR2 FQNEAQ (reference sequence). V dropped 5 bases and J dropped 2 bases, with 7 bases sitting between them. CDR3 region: CASSRTTGNTIYF. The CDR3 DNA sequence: TGTGCCAGCAGCAGGACAACTGGAAACACCATATATTTT.

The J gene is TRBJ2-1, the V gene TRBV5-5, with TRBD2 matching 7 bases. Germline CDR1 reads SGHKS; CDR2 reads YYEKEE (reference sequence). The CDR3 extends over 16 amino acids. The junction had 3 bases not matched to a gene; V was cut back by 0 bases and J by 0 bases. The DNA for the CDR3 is TGTGCCAGCAGCTTGGTTCGCGGGAGCTCCTACAATGAGCAGTTCTTC. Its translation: CASSLVRGSSYNEQFF.

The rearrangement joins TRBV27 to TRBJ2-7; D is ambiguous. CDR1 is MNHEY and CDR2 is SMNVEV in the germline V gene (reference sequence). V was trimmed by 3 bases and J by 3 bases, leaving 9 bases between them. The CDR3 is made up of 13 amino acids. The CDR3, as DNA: TGTGCCAGCAGTTTTTCAGCATACTACGAGCAGTACTTC. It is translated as CASSFSAYYEQYF.

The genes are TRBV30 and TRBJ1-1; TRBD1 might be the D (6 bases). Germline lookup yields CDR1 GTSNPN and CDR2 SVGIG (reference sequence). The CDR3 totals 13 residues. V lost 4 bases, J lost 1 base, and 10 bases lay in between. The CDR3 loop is CAWNGGWNTEAFF. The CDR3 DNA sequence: TGTGCCTGGAATGGGGGCTGGAACACTGAAGCTTTCTTT.

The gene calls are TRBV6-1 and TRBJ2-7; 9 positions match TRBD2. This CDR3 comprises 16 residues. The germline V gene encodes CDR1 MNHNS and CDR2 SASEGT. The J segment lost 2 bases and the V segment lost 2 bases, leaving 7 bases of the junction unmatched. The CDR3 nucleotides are TGTGCCAGCAGTGAATCACCGGGACTAGCAACCTACGAGCAGTACTTC. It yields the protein CASSESPGLATYEQYF.

Here the CDR3 reads CASSSLRQGGTEAFF. Written as DNA, the CDR3 is TGTGCCAGCAGTTCCCTGAGGCAGGGTGGCACTGAAGCTTTCTTT. This chain connects TRBV6-5 to TRBJ1-1, with a weak D call TRBD1 (5 bases). Germline values: CDR1 MNHEY, CDR2 SVGAGI. This CDR3 comprises 15 residues. Trimming took off 4 bases at V and 4 bases at J, with 16 bases between the two ends.

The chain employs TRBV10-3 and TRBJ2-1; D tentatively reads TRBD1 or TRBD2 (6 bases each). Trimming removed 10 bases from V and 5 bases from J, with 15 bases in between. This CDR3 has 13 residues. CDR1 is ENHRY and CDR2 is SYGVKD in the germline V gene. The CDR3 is CATGGGRNNEQFF. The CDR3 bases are TGTGCCACCGGAGGGGGAAGAAACAATGAGCAGTTCTTC.

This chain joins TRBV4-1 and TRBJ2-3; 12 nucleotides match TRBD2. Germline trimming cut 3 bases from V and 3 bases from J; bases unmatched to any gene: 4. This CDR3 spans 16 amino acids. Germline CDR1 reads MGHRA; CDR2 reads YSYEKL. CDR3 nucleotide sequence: TGCGCCAGCAGCCATCGACTAGCGGGAGAGACAGATACGCAGTATTTT. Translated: CASSHRLAGETDTQYF.

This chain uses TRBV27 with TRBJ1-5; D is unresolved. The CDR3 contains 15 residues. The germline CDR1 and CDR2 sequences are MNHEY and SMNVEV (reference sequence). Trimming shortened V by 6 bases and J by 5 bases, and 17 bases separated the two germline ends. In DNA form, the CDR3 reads TGTGCCAGCAGAGGAATCGACGACGGGGATCAGCCCCAGCATTTT. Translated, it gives CASRGIDDGDQPQHF.

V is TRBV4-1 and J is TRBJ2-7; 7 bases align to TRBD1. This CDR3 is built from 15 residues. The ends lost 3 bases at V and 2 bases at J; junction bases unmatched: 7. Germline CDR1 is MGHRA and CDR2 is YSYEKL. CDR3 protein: CASSHSWGQTYEQYF. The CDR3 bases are TGCGCCAGCAGCCACTCATGGGGACAGACCTACGAGCAGTACTTC.